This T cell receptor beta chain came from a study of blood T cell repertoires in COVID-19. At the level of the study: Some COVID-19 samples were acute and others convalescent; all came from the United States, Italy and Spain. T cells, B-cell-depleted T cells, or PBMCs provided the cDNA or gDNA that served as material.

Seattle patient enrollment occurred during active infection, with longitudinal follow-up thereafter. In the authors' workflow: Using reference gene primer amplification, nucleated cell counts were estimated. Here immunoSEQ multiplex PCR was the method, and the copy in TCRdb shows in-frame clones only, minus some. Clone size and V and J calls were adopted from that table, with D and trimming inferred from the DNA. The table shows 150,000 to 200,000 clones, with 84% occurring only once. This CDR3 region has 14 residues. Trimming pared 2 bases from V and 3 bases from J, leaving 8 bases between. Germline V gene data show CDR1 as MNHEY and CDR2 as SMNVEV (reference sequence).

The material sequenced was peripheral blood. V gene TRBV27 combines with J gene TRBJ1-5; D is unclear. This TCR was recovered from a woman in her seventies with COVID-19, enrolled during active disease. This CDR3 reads CASSLGGDNQPQHF. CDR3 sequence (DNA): TGTGCCAGCAGTTTAGGAGGCGACAATCAGCCCCAGCATTTT.